This TCR beta chain was captured in a study of vaccination effects on CD4 cells after COVID-19. Study results and caveats: Late post-vaccination, clones induced by infection and those induced by vaccine underwent marked clonal contraction. Limitations: small convalescent group and missing early post-infection timepoints.

Scientists isolated CD4+ T cells after an approximately 10-day culture period ended. This clone was counted between two and nine times. As yet, its antigen is unknown. The CDR3 runs 13 residues. CDR1 is SNHLY and CDR2 is FYNNEI in the germline V gene. Trimming took 8 bases from V and 5 from J, leaving 13 bases between them. Sequencing was performed with immunoSEQ multiplex PCR; in TCRdb, only in-frame clones are kept and a portion is missing. Seen here are about 30,000 clones, approximately 60% observed once, and the top ten hold about 9.8%. This chain uses TRBV2 with TRBJ2-1; D possibly corresponds to TRBD2 (6 bases). The material sequenced was CD4+ T cells from PBMCs cultured without peptide, taken before COVID-19 vaccination. This receptor was taken from a human donor who received a COVID-19 vaccine. Here the CDR3 reads CASLGSGDNEQFF. The CDR3 DNA is TGTGCCAGCTTGGGTAGCGGCGACAATGAGCAGTTCTTC.